One sample yielded the 7 T cell receptor beta chains listed below, sequenced in a study of molecular identifiers for immune sequencing clone quantification. TCRdb re-called the PCR reads through MiXCR, storing one row per CDR3 protein. The sample carries around 100,000 distinct CDR3 sequences, 36% recorded once. Material for sequencing was naive CD8+ T cells from blood, with Jurkat cell RNA spiked in. Subset here: FACS-sorted CD8+CD4-CCR7+CD45RA+ naive T cells. Source of these receptors: a human donor in good health. Some libraries in this study had Jurkat cell RNA spiked in.

In this sample, this clonotype turned up a few times. J is TRBJ1-3 and V is TRBV5-6, with D possibly matching TRBD1 (6 bases). Germline CDR1 reads SGHDT; CDR2 reads YYEEEE. V was pared by 4 bases and J by 0 bases, with 11 bases between. This CDR3 is 15 amino acids long. The CDR3 DNA follows: TGTGCCAGCAGCCTGACAGGACTCTCTGGAAACACCATATATTTT. It codes for CASSLTGLSGNTIYF. Using reference TRBV5-6 and TRBJ1-3 for the parts outside the CDR3, the full variable domain is DAGVTQSPTHLIKTRGQQVTLRCSPKSGHDTVSWYQQALGQGPQFIFQYYEEEERQRGNFPDRFSGHQFPNYSSELNVNALLLGDSALYLCASSLTGLSGNTIYFGEGSWLTVV.

This clonotype was seen only once. V gene TRBV6-6 combines with J gene TRBJ2-1, with D perhaps matching TRBD2 (5 bases). CDR3 size: 14 residues. V was clipped by 0 bases and J by 8 bases, with 11 bases between them. CDR1 and CDR2 from the germline V gene are MNHNY and SVGAGI (reference sequence). CDR3 amino acids: CASSYSQWRHEQFF. CDR3 in DNA: TGTGCCAGCAGTTACTCCCAGTGGAGGCATGAGCAGTTCTTC.

This clonotype has just a few counts. V usage is TRBV6-1 and J usage is TRBJ2-7; no firm D call. V was trimmed by 10 bases and J by 3 bases, leaving 4 bases between them. Germline lookup yields CDR1 MNHNS and CDR2 SASEGT. CDR3 size: 9 residues. The CDR3 region is CATGYEQYF. CDR3 DNA: TGTGCCACGGGCTACGAGCAGTACTTC.

Concerning this clonotype itself: A much larger clone differs by one base, so this may be a read error. The chain uses TRBV29-1 and TRBJ2-5; D possibly matches TRBD1 or TRBD2 (5 bases each). This CDR3 has 13 residues. CDR1 SQVTM and CDR2 ANQGSEA come from the germline V gene. Deletions cut 2 bases from V and 2 bases from J, with 9 bases between. The CDR3 coding sequence is TGCAGCGTTGAAACGGGGCAGCAAGAGACCCAGTACTTC. Its protein is CSVETGQQETQYF.

This clonotype was found many times. This chain uses TRBV18 with TRBJ2-7; TRBD1 or TRBD2 may be the D gene (5 bases each). Germline V lookup: CDR1 KGHSH, CDR2 LQKENI. This CDR3 has 12 residues. Trimming shortened V by 3 bases and J by 6 bases, and 9 bases separated the two germline ends. CDR3 DNA sequence: TGTGCCAGCTCACCGGTTGGGACCGAGCAGTACTTC. Encoded protein: CASSPVGTEQYF.

About this clonotype itself: This sequence may be a read error, since a much larger clone differs from it by one base. V usage is TRBV12-3 or TRBV12-4 and J usage is TRBJ2-1; D perhaps matches TRBD2 (7 bases). This CDR3 is 15 amino acids long. The ends were cut back, 0 bases at V and 10 bases at J, with 16 bases in the middle. CDR3 region: CASSLAHRGAPEQFF. The CDR3 bases are TGTGCCAGCAGTTTAGCCCACCGGGGGGCACCGGAGCAGTTCTTC.

To note about this clonotype: This may stem from a read error, because a much larger clone lies one nucleotide away. This CDR3 is CSAQATPRTYEQYF. CDR3 DNA sequence: TGCAGTGCTCAAGCGACTCCACGTACCTACGAGCAGTACTTC. V gene TRBV20-1 combines with J gene TRBJ2-7; D gene uncertain. The CDR3 spans 14 residues. The germline gives CDR1 DFQATT, CDR2 SNEGSKA (reference sequence). Trimming cost V 5 bases and J 2 bases, with 16 bases left between them.